These 8 T cell receptor beta chains came from one sample sequenced in a study of blood T cell repertoires in COVID-19. Sequencing was performed with immunoSEQ multiplex PCR; in TCRdb, only in-frame clones are kept and a portion is missing. The sample holds 80,000 to 100,000 clones, 82% seen once. Sequenced input: peripheral blood. Receptor source: a man between 65 and 85 years old with active or convalescent COVID-19.

The V call is TRBV6-1, the J call TRBJ2-1; TRBD2 is a possible D gene (6 bases). Germline V gene lookup returns CDR1 MNHNS and CDR2 SASEGT. The germline V and J ends were trimmed by 1 base and 0 bases, with 19 bases remaining between them. CDR3 length: 19 amino acids. CDR3 amino acids: CASSEGSRGYLSSYNEQFF. The CDR3 region has the DNA TGTGCCAGCAGTGAAGGGTCTCGGGGGTATTTGAGCTCCTACAATGAGCAGTTCTTC.

This chain joins TRBV5-8 and TRBJ2-5; TRBD1 agrees at 9 bases. The V gene's germline CDR1 is SGHTS and CDR2 YDEGEE. The junction had 11 bases not matched to a gene; V was cut back by 3 bases and J by 5 bases. CDR3 size: 16 residues. The DNA of the CDR3 is TGTGCCAGCAGCTACGGGACAGGGATCATCCTTGAGACCCAGTACTTC. It yields the protein CASSYGTGIILETQYF.

The chain joins TRBV5-1 to TRBJ2-3, with TRBD2 matching over 8 bases. The CDR3 covers 16 residues. Trimming at V came to 0 bases and at J to 0 bases, leaving 3 bases not matched to a gene. Germline-derived CDR1 and CDR2 are SGHRS and YFSETQ. The CDR3 sequence: CASSLGLAGSTDTQYF. CDR3 sequence (DNA): TGCGCCAGCAGCTTGGGGCTAGCGGGCAGCACAGATACGCAGTATTTT.

This clone was counted only a few times. The chain uses TRBV6-5 and TRBJ1-2; TRBD1 agrees at 9 bases. The CDR3 sequence is 14 residues long. Germline V gives CDR1 MNHEY, CDR2 SVGAGI. V shed 6 bases, J shed 5 bases, and the junction held 7 bases outside the gene matches. CDR3 coding DNA: TGTGCCAGCAGCTTCGGGACAGGGACATATGGCTACACCTTC. It translates to CASSFGTGTYGYTF.

This clone was counted once. The chain links TRBV14 to TRBJ2-5, with D perhaps matching TRBD2 (7 bases). The CDR3 contains 14 residues. CDR1 is SGHDN and CDR2 is FVKESK in the germline V gene. Trimming stripped 3 bases from V and 1 base from J, with 9 bases between. CDR3 in amino acids: CASSHGGLQETQYF. CDR3 DNA sequence: TGTGCCAGCAGCCACGGGGGGCTCCAAGAGACCCAGTACTTC.

The V call is TRBV11-2, the J call TRBJ2-3, with 10 bases matching TRBD2. The junction had 4 bases not matched to a gene; V was cut back by 6 bases and J by 1 base. Germline-derived CDR1 and CDR2 are SGHAT and FQNNGV. CDR3 length: 15 amino acids. The chain's CDR3 is CASRFSGGRTDTQYF. The CDR3 DNA is TGTGCCAGCAGGTTTAGCGGGGGGCGCACAGATACGCAGTATTTT.

This clone came up once. The V gene is TRBV4-3, the J gene TRBJ1-3; 10 bases are a match to TRBD1. The CDR3 has 15 residues. Germline V gene data show CDR1 as LGHNA and CDR2 as YSLEER. V lost 5 bases and J lost 3; bases outside the gene matches: 4. CDR3 sequence: CASSYGTGVGNTIYF. The CDR3 DNA reads TGCGCCAGCAGCTACGGGACAGGGGTTGGAAACACCATATATTTT.

The chain employs TRBV2 and TRBJ2-1, with D unresolved. V was shortened by 7 bases and J by 9 bases, with 10 bases between the two germline ends. Germline CDR1 and CDR2: SNHLY and FYNNEI. The CDR3 contains 11 residues. DNA for the CDR3: TGTGCCAGCAAGTTCGGAGCTGAGCAGTTCTTC. This translates into CASKFGAEQFF.